This section outlines one TCR beta chain sequence together with its context. Study processing details: Reference gene primer amplification gave nucleated cell count estimates. The assay was immunoSEQ multiplex PCR, and TCRdb's table has in-frame clones only and misses some. V, J and clone size reflect that table, while D and trimming were determined from the DNA. The table records about 75,000 clones, more than 70% of them present only once. The data originate from a study of blood T cell repertoires in COVID-19. Across the study: The study drew acute and convalescent COVID-19 samples from the United States, Italy and Spain. PBMCs, B-cell-depleted T cells, or T cells were the source of the cDNA or gDNA that made up the material.

Per germline, CDR1 SGHRS and CDR2 YFSETQ. V lost 1 base and J lost 7, with 15 bases in between. There are 16 residues in the CDR3. The J gene is TRBJ1-6, the V gene TRBV5-1; possible D gene TRBD1, 5 bases. The origin of this receptor is a human donor in a cohort sampled during active COVID-19. Specimen: peripheral blood. In DNA, the CDR3 is TGCGCCAGCAGCTTGTGGGCAGGGTCCCCCAATTCACCCCTCCACTTT. Its protein product is CASSLWAGSPNSPLHF.